These T cell receptor beta chains were read from a single sample in a study of shared clonotypes between healthy human individuals. TCRdb's table, derived via immunoSEQ multiplex PCR, lists solely in-frame clones and lacks some. In the table there are some 480,000 clones, around 80% of which are singletons. Input material: PBMCs. These receptor sequences come from a woman aged 40 to 50 in good health. Some clones in this sample may be carry-over from other donors' samples. CDR3s include the opening cysteine and the closing phenylalanine or tryptophan. Each record gives: D gene, clone size, V gene, J gene, CDR3 DNA, CDR3 protein. A D gene is named only where the DNA matches it firmly. Expanded clones are given a class, and other clones once, few, many or no size at all.

d_gene: TRBD1; abundance: -; v_gene: TRBV27; j_gene: TRBJ1-4; CDR3nt: TGTGCCAGCAGTTCCTATGGACAGGGTGAAAAACTGTTTTTT; CDR3aa: CASSSYGQGEKLFF
d_gene: -; abundance: -; v_gene: TRBV11-2; j_gene: TRBJ2-5; CDR3nt: TGTGCCAGCAGCTTCGGACCCCCGGAGACCCAGTACTTC; CDR3aa: CASSFGPPETQYF
d_gene: TRBD1; abundance: -; v_gene: TRBV6-1; j_gene: TRBJ1-1; CDR3nt: TGTGCCGGGAGACAGGGGGCGAACACTGAAGCTTTCTTT; CDR3aa: CAGRQGANTEAFF
d_gene: TRBD2; abundance: once; v_gene: TRBV5-4; j_gene: TRBJ2-7; CDR3nt: TGTGCCAGCAGTGGGCCTAGCGGACGAATAACCTACGAGCAGTACTTC; CDR3aa: CASSGPSGRITYEQYF
d_gene: TRBD1; abundance: -; v_gene: TRBV15; j_gene: TRBJ2-7; CDR3nt: TGTGCCACCAGCAGGGTTAGGACAGGGTTAACCTACGAGCAGTACTTC; CDR3aa: CATSRVRTGLTYEQYF
d_gene: -; abundance: -; v_gene: TRBV30; j_gene: TRBJ1-1; CDR3nt: TGTGCCTGGAACATACAAAAGCTCACTGAAGCTTTCTTT; CDR3aa: CAWNIQKLTEAFF
d_gene: TRBD1; abundance: -; v_gene: TRBV19; j_gene: TRBJ2-7; CDR3nt: TGTGCCAGTAGTTCCGGGACAGGCCCATACGAGCAGTACTTC; CDR3aa: CASSSGTGPYEQYF
d_gene: TRBD2; abundance: -; v_gene: TRBV11-2; j_gene: TRBJ2-1; CDR3nt: TGTGCCAGCAGCTTAGATACTAGCGGGCCACCGAGCTCCTACAATGAGCAGTTCTTC; CDR3aa: CASSLDTSGPPSSYNEQFF
d_gene: TRBD2; abundance: -; v_gene: TRBV2; j_gene: TRBJ2-2; CDR3nt: TGTGCCAGCAGTGATGGGCTAGCGGGAGGAAGCACCGGGGAGCTGTTTTTT; CDR3aa: CASSDGLAGGSTGELFF
d_gene: -; abundance: once; v_gene: TRBV27; j_gene: TRBJ2-1; CDR3nt: TGTGCCAGCAGGTGGAGGTGGGGCTCGAGCTCCTACAATGAGCAGTTCTTC; CDR3aa: CASRWRWGSSSYNEQFF
d_gene: -; abundance: -; v_gene: TRBV18; j_gene: TRBJ2-3; CDR3nt: TGTGCCACAGGTAGGACGGATACGCAGTATTTT; CDR3aa: CATGRTDTQYF
d_gene: -; abundance: -; v_gene: TRBV29-1; j_gene: TRBJ2-1; CDR3nt: TGCAGCGTTATCCATGTCAGGGAAGAGCAGTTCTTC; CDR3aa: CSVIHVREEQFF
d_gene: TRBD1; abundance: -; v_gene: TRBV7-2; j_gene: TRBJ1-1; CDR3nt: TGTGCCAGCAGCGTTAACAGGGGACTGAACACTGAAGCTTTCTTT; CDR3aa: CASSVNRGLNTEAFF
d_gene: -; abundance: few; v_gene: TRBV5-4; j_gene: TRBJ1-1; CDR3nt: TGTGCCAGCAGCCCGAATAGAGTGGTCACTGAAGCTTTCTTT; CDR3aa: CASSPNRVVTEAFF
d_gene: -; abundance: -; v_gene: TRBV4-2; j_gene: TRBJ2-2; CDR3nt: TGTGCCAGCAGCGGTCTGGATTACACCGGGGAGCTGTTTTTT; CDR3aa: CASSGLDYTGELFF
d_gene: TRBD2; abundance: -; v_gene: TRBV7-9; j_gene: TRBJ2-1; CDR3nt: TGTGCCAGCAGCACTAGCGGACCCAGGGATGAGCAGTTCTTC; CDR3aa: CASSTSGPRDEQFF
d_gene: -; abundance: -; v_gene: TRBV4-2; j_gene: TRBJ2-1; CDR3nt: TGTGCCAGCAGCCAAGGGGTGGCCAGGGGCCCCGTTGAGGGACGTCAGTTCTTC; CDR3aa: CASSQGVARGPVEGRQFF
d_gene: TRBD2; abundance: -; v_gene: TRBV11-2; j_gene: TRBJ2-1; CDR3nt: TGTGCCAGCAGCTTAGTGACTAGCGGGAGTCATGTAGGGGAGCAGTTCTTC; CDR3aa: CASSLVTSGSHVGEQFF
d_gene: TRBD1; abundance: many; v_gene: TRBV7-6; j_gene: TRBJ1-1; CDR3nt: TGTGCCAGCAGCCTGGTAGGGGGCGCAGACACTGAAGCTTTCTTT; CDR3aa: CASSLVGGADTEAFF
d_gene: TRBD2; abundance: -; v_gene: TRBV7-3; j_gene: TRBJ2-7; CDR3nt: TGTGCCAGCAGCTTAAGGGGATCGAGCGGGAGGAGCTCCTACGAGCAGTACTTC; CDR3aa: CASSLRGSSGRSSYEQYF
d_gene: TRBD2; abundance: -; v_gene: TRBV6-5; j_gene: TRBJ2-4; CDR3nt: TGTGCCAGCAGTTACGGGCTAGCGGGAGAAACCCAGTACTTC; CDR3aa: CASSYGLAGETQYF
d_gene: -; abundance: -; v_gene: TRBV11-2; j_gene: TRBJ2-7; CDR3nt: TGTGCCAGCAGAAAAGATAGCTCCTACGAGCAGTACTTC; CDR3aa: CASRKDSSYEQYF
d_gene: TRBD1; abundance: once; v_gene: TRBV30; j_gene: TRBJ1-2; CDR3nt: TGTGCCTGGAGTGCCTCGGACAGGGGGCTTGGCTACACCTTC; CDR3aa: CAWSASDRGLGYTF
d_gene: -; abundance: -; v_gene: TRBV2; j_gene: TRBJ2-5; CDR3nt: TGTGCCAGCATCCCGACTAGCCAAGAGACCCAGTACTTC; CDR3aa: CASIPTSQETQYF